Reported below is one T cell receptor beta chain. UMIs bearing a 6-nucleotide sample barcode were added through template switching. TCRdb reanalyzed the 5' RACE reads and collapses them to one entry per CDR3 protein, without DNA. The sample table includes 90,000 to 110,000 distinct CDR3 sequences. Germline CDR1 reads SGHRS; CDR2 reads YFSETQ. This CDR3 contains 14 residues. This sample is drawn from a study of monozygotic twins with inflammatory bowel disease. The sequenced sample consisted of blood. The receptor comes from a human donor with ulcerative colitis or Crohn's disease, or a healthy co-twin of an affected twin (not recorded which). The chain couples TRBV5-1 to TRBJ2-3. CDR3 residues: CASSLAYRRDTQYF.